This TCR beta chain was identified during a study of Ad26.COV2.S vaccination and SARS-CoV-2 variants. Sequencing was performed with immunoSEQ multiplex PCR; in TCRdb, only in-frame clones are kept and a portion is missing. The sample shows roughly 500,000 clones, around 88% of them seen only once. The V gene lost 8 bases and the J gene lost 5 bases, with 6 bases spanning the gap. CDR3 length: 10 amino acids. Germline V gene data show CDR1 as MNHNY and CDR2 as SVGAGI (reference sequence). Stated treatment: about 20 received Ad26.COV2.S at low or high dose, single or two shots; about 5 received placebo; per-sample allocation not given. Sampling occurred on day 63 after the first vaccine or placebo injection.

Sequences were derived from peripheral blood, sampled in a trial of Ad26.COV2.S vaccine versus placebo. The chain employs TRBV6-6 and TRBJ2-5; D gene uncertain. This clonotype was sampled from a person aged 18-65 years who received the Ad26.COV2.S COVID-19 vaccine or a placebo. The CDR3 sequence: CASFSETQYF. CDR3 nucleotide sequence: TGTGCCAGCTTCTCCGAGACCCAGTACTTC.